The present T cell receptor (beta chain) was sequenced within a study of response to subunit inactivated influenza vaccine. Study-wide findings and caveats: The authors suggested that few new T cells are recruited per seasonal influenza vaccination.

TCRdb re-called the RT-PCR reads through MiXCR, storing one row per CDR3 protein. The sample lists approximately 520,000 distinct CDR3 sequences, less than 30% occurring once. Points on this clonotype: What it binds is not known.

The CDR3 has 14 residues. CDR1 is DFQATT and CDR2 is SNEGSKA in the germline V gene (reference sequence). Between the trimmed V and J ends, which lost 5 bases and 3 bases, there was a span of 13 bases. The sample in question was CD4+ T cells sorted from PBMCs, obtained around 5 days after vaccination. This receptor was identified in a man aged 50 to 59 who received an inactivated influenza vaccine. The gene calls are TRBV20-1 and TRBJ1-4; D may be TRBD1 (5 bases). CDR3: CSAVDRRANEKLFF. The DNA for the CDR3 is TGCAGTGCTGTCGACAGAAGGGCTAATGAAAAACTGTTTTTT.